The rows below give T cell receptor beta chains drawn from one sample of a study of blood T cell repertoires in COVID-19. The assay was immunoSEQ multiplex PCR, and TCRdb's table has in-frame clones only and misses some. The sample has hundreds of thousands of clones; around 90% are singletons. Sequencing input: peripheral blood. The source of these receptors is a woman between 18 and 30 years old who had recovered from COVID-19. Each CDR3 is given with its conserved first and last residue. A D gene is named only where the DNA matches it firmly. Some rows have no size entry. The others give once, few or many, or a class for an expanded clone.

cdr3_nt: TGTGCCAGCAGTGACGGGCTGCCTGGCGGGGAGCTGTTTTTT
cdr3_aa: CASSDGLPGGELFF
v_call: TRBV6-4
d_call: -
j_call: TRBJ2-2
clone_size: -

cdr3_nt: TGTGCCAGCAGTTATGGGGGGGACACTGAAGCTTTCTTT
cdr3_aa: CASSYGGDTEAFF
v_call: TRBV11-2
d_call: -
j_call: TRBJ1-1
clone_size: -

cdr3_nt: TGTGCCACCAGTGACTTAGGTAGCGGACTACCCGCCGAGACCCAGTACTTC
cdr3_aa: CATSDLGSGLPAETQYF
v_call: TRBV24-1
d_call: -
j_call: TRBJ2-5
clone_size: -

cdr3_nt: TGTGCCAGCAGTTTAGTTTCGAGCGGAGTTAGCACAGATACGCAGTATTTT
cdr3_aa: CASSLVSSGVSTDTQYF
v_call: TRBV28
d_call: -
j_call: TRBJ2-3
clone_size: -

cdr3_nt: TGTGCCAGCAGCTTGGCCGGGACTAGAAAGACCCAGTACTTC
cdr3_aa: CASSLAGTRKTQYF
v_call: TRBV5-4
d_call: TRBD2
j_call: TRBJ2-5
clone_size: -

cdr3_nt: TGTGCCAGCAGTTTAGTAGGCACAGATACGCAGTATTTT
cdr3_aa: CASSLVGTDTQYF
v_call: TRBV27
d_call: -
j_call: TRBJ2-3
clone_size: once

cdr3_nt: TGTGCCAGCAAACCGGGACATACCCAAGAGACCCAGTACTTC
cdr3_aa: CASKPGHTQETQYF
v_call: TRBV2
d_call: -
j_call: TRBJ2-5
clone_size: -

cdr3_nt: TGTGCCACCGTAGGGACAGGGCCCTCTGGGGCCAACGTCCTGACTTTC
cdr3_aa: CATVGTGPSGANVLTF
v_call: TRBV24-1
d_call: TRBD1
j_call: TRBJ2-6
clone_size: -

cdr3_nt: TGTGCCAGCAGCCAATACCCCGGGACAGGGGTTCTCGGTCTTCAGTACTTC
cdr3_aa: CASSQYPGTGVLGLQYF
v_call: TRBV3-1/TRBV3-2
d_call: TRBD1
j_call: TRBJ2-4
clone_size: -

cdr3_nt: TGTGCCAGCAGTTATACTGGCTATGGCTACACCTTC
cdr3_aa: CASSYTGYGYTF
v_call: TRBV6-5
d_call: -
j_call: TRBJ1-2
clone_size: -

cdr3_nt: TGTGCTAGTGGTTTGCGACTAGCGGGAGTGCCGAGCTCCTACAATGAGCAGTTCTTC
cdr3_aa: CASGLRLAGVPSSYNEQFF
v_call: TRBV12-5
d_call: TRBD2
j_call: TRBJ2-1
clone_size: once

cdr3_nt: TGTGCCAGCAGCCTCGCCTTGCGTCGGGAGCTGTTTTTT
cdr3_aa: CASSLALRRELFF
v_call: TRBV11-2
d_call: -
j_call: TRBJ2-2
clone_size: -

cdr3_nt: TGTGCCAGCAGCTTAGCGGCAGGGTACCAGCCCCAGCATTTT
cdr3_aa: CASSLAAGYQPQHF
v_call: TRBV7-8
d_call: -
j_call: TRBJ1-5
clone_size: once

cdr3_nt: TGCGCCAGCAGCCAAGATTTGGCAGTCGGAGGCAATGAGCAGTTCTTC
cdr3_aa: CASSQDLAVGGNEQFF
v_call: TRBV4-3
d_call: -
j_call: TRBJ2-1
clone_size: once

cdr3_nt: TGTGCCAGCAGCTTAGCGCGCGGAATGGTTGGCTACACCTTC
cdr3_aa: CASSLARGMVGYTF
v_call: TRBV7-9
d_call: -
j_call: TRBJ1-2
clone_size: -

cdr3_nt: TGCGCCAGCAGCCGAGGATCCGGGACAAATGAGGGAAACACCATATATTTT
cdr3_aa: CASSRGSGTNEGNTIYF
v_call: TRBV4-1
d_call: -
j_call: TRBJ1-3
clone_size: -

cdr3_nt: TGTGCCAGCAGTCGGGGCTCTGGAAACACCATATATTTT
cdr3_aa: CASSRGSGNTIYF
v_call: TRBV6-5
d_call: -
j_call: TRBJ1-3
clone_size: few

cdr3_nt: TGTGCCAGCAGCCCGAAGACTCGCTACAATGAGCAGTTCTTC
cdr3_aa: CASSPKTRYNEQFF
v_call: TRBV7-2
d_call: -
j_call: TRBJ2-1
clone_size: -

cdr3_nt: TGTGCCACCAGTGATACTAGCGGCCCAAGCAATGAGCAGTTCTTC
cdr3_aa: CATSDTSGPSNEQFF
v_call: TRBV24-1
d_call: TRBD2
j_call: TRBJ2-1
clone_size: -

cdr3_nt: TGCGCCAGCATCCACGGTGGGCAGGGTGGGACTAGCGGGAAGGTGGGGGAGACCCAGTACTTC
cdr3_aa: CASIHGGQGGTSGKVGETQYF
v_call: TRBV10-2
d_call: TRBD2
j_call: TRBJ2-5
clone_size: -

cdr3_nt: TGTGCCAGCAGCCATAAGGGGTTCCCTGAAGCTTTCTTT
cdr3_aa: CASSHKGFPEAFF
v_call: TRBV7-9
d_call: -
j_call: TRBJ1-1
clone_size: once

cdr3_nt: TGTGCCAGCAGCGTATCGGGACTAGCGGCCTACAATGAGCAGTTCTTC
cdr3_aa: CASSVSGLAAYNEQFF
v_call: TRBV7-8
d_call: TRBD2
j_call: TRBJ2-1
clone_size: -

cdr3_nt: TGCGCCAGCAGCCATGGTACCGGGACTAGACTTAGCCAAGGGGAGACCCAGTACTTC
cdr3_aa: CASSHGTGTRLSQGETQYF
v_call: TRBV5-1
d_call: TRBD2
j_call: TRBJ2-5
clone_size: -

cdr3_nt: TGTGCCAGCAGCTTAGTTTACCTGGGGGCCCTCGGGGGCTACACCTTC
cdr3_aa: CASSLVYLGALGGYTF
v_call: TRBV11-3
d_call: -
j_call: TRBJ1-2
clone_size: -

cdr3_nt: TGCAGCGTCCGAGGGACTAGCGGGAGCAATGAGCAGTTCTTC
cdr3_aa: CSVRGTSGSNEQFF
v_call: TRBV29-1
d_call: TRBD2
j_call: TRBJ2-1
clone_size: once

cdr3_nt: TGTGCCAGCAGCTTAGATTGGCCTAGCCGGAGGGGTGAGCAGTTCTTC
cdr3_aa: CASSLDWPSRRGEQFF
v_call: TRBV11-3
d_call: -
j_call: TRBJ2-1
clone_size: -

cdr3_nt: TGCGCCAGCAGCCAAACAACAGGGGGCAATTATGGCTACACCTTC
cdr3_aa: CASSQTTGGNYGYTF
v_call: TRBV4-1
d_call: TRBD1
j_call: TRBJ1-2
clone_size: -

cdr3_nt: TGTGCCAGCAACCTCCGAGGGCCGGATGAGCAGTTCTTC
cdr3_aa: CASNLRGPDEQFF
v_call: TRBV12-3/TRBV12-4
d_call: -
j_call: TRBJ2-1
clone_size: -

cdr3_nt: TGCGCCAGCAGCCAAAGGATTTCAGGGGGTTCGGCTTTCTTT
cdr3_aa: CASSQRISGGSAFF
v_call: TRBV4-3
d_call: TRBD1
j_call: TRBJ1-1
clone_size: -

cdr3_nt: TGTGCCAGCAGTTATCCTCCCGGGGAGCTGTTTTTT
cdr3_aa: CASSYPPGELFF
v_call: TRBV6-2/TRBV6-3
d_call: -
j_call: TRBJ2-2
clone_size: -

cdr3_nt: TGTGCCAGCAGCTTAGGAAACAGCTATTATGGCTACACCTTC
cdr3_aa: CASSLGNSYYGYTF
v_call: TRBV7-9
d_call: -
j_call: TRBJ1-2
clone_size: -

cdr3_nt: TGTGCCAGCAGCTTAGCGGGGAGGGGGAACACTGAAGCTTTCTTT
cdr3_aa: CASSLAGRGNTEAFF
v_call: TRBV7-2
d_call: -
j_call: TRBJ1-1
clone_size: -

cdr3_nt: TGTGCCAGTAGTCCCGGACTAGCGGGAGGGCCTGGAAGAGATACGCAGTATTTT
cdr3_aa: CASSPGLAGGPGRDTQYF
v_call: TRBV19
d_call: TRBD2
j_call: TRBJ2-3
clone_size: -

cdr3_nt: TGTGCCAGCAGCTCCCGGGACAGAGCTAACTATGGCTACACCTTC
cdr3_aa: CASSSRDRANYGYTF
v_call: TRBV7-9
d_call: TRBD1
j_call: TRBJ1-2
clone_size: -